Detailed here is one T cell receptor (beta chain). V was pared by 4 bases and J by 5 bases, with 21 bases between. The length of the CDR3 is 17 residues. From germline, CDR1 is SGDLS and CDR2 YYNGEE. This specimen belongs to a study of blood T cell repertoires in COVID-19. Authors' analysis steps: Quantification of nucleated cells was approximated via reference gene primer amplification. Sequencing used immunoSEQ multiplex PCR; TCRdb keeps in-frame clones, though not all of them. V, J and clone size are taken as reported in that table, and D and trimming were inferred from the DNA itself. The table lists about 61,000 clones, 85% to 90% of them singletons.

The sequencing sample was made of peripheral blood. J is TRBJ2-2 and V is TRBV9; TRBD2 might be the D (6 bases). The TCR was taken from a woman aged 45-60 years with active or convalescent COVID-19. CDR3 coding DNA: TGTGCCAGCAGCTCCCCCAGCGCTAGCGTGCAGACCGGGGAGCTGTTTTTT. This sequence encodes CASSSPSASVQTGELFF.